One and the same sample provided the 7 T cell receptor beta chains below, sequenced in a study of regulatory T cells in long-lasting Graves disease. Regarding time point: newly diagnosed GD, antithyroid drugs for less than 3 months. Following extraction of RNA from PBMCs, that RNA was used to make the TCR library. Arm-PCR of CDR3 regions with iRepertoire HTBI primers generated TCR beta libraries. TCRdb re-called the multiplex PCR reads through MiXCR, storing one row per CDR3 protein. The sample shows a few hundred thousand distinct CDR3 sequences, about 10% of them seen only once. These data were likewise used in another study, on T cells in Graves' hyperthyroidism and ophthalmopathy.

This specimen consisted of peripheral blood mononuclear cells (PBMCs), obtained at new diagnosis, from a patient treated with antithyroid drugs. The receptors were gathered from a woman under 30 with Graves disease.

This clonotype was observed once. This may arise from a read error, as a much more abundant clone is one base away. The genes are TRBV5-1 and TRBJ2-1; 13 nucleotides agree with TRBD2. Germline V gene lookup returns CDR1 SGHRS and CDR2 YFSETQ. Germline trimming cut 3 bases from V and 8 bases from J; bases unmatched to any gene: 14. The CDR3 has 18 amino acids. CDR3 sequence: CASSSEHPLAGGSDEQFF. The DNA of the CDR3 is TGCGCCAGCAGCTCCGAACACCCACTAGCGGGAGGGTCCGATGAGCAGTTCTTC.

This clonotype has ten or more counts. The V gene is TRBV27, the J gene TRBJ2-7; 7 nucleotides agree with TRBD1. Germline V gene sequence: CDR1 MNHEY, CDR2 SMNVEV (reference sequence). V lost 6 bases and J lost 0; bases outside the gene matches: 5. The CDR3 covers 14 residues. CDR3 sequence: CASSRQGFSYEQYF. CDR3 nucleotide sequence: TGTGCCAGCAGCCGACAGGGATTCTCCTACGAGCAGTACTTC.

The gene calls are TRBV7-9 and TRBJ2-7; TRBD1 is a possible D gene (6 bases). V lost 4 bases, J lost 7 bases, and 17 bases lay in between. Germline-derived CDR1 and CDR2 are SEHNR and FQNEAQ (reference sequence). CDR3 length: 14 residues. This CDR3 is CASSSPQGQGEQYF. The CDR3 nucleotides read TGTGCCAGCAGCTCTCCCCAGGGGCAGGGGGAGCAGTACTTC.

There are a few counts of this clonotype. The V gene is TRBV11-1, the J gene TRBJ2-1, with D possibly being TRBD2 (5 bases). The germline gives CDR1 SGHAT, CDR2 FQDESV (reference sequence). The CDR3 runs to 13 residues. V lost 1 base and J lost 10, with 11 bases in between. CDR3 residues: CASSLGGQREQFF. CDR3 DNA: TGTGCCAGCAGCTTAGGAGGGCAGCGCGAGCAGTTCTTC.

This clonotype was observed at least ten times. CDR3 in DNA: TGCAGTGCTACCGGGACGTATTACAATGAGCAGTTCTTC. Translated: CSATGTYYNEQFF. The rearrangement joins TRBV20-1 to TRBJ2-1; D tentatively reads TRBD1 or TRBD2 (5 bases each). Germline V gene data show CDR1 as DFQATT and CDR2 as SNEGSKA (reference sequence). CDR3 length equals 13 residues. Trimming removed 4 bases from V and 4 bases from J, with 11 bases in between.

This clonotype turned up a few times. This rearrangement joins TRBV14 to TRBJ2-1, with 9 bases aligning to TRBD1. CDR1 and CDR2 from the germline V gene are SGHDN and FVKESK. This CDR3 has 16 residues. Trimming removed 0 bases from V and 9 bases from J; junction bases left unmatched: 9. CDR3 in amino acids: CASSQEGGQGSFEQFF. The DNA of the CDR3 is TGTGCCAGCAGCCAAGAGGGGGGACAGGGTTCATTTGAGCAGTTCTTC.

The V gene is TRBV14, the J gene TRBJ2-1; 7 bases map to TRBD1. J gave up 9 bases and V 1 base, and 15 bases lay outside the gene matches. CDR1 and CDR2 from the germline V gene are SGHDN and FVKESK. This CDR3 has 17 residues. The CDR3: CASSQVFHTRTGREQFF. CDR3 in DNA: TGTGCCAGCAGCCAAGTCTTTCATACCCGGACAGGTCGTGAGCAGTTCTTC.